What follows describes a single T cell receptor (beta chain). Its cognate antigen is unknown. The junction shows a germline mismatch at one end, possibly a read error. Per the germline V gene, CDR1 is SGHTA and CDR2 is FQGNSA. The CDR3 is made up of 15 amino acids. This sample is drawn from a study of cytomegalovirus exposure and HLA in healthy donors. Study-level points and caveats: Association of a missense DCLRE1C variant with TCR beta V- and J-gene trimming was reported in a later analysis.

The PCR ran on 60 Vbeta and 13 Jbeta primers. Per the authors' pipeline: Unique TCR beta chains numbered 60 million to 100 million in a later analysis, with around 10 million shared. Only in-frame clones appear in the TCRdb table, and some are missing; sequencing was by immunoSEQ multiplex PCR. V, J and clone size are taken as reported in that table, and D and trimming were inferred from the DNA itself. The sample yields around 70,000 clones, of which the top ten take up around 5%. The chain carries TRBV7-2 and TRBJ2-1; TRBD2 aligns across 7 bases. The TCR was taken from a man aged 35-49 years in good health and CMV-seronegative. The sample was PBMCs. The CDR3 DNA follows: TGTGCCAGCACCTTAGGGACTACAACCTACAATGAGCAGTTCTTC. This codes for CASTLGTTTYNEQFF.